This T cell receptor beta chain was obtained from a study of blood T cell repertoires in COVID-19. About the research overall: COVID-19 samples from acute and convalescent phases originated in the United States, Italy and Spain. Nucleic acid was either cDNA or gDNA, and it came from T cells, B-cell-depleted T cells, or PBMCs.

Methods used by the authors: The authors estimated nucleated cell counts from reference gene primer amplification. Libraries were prepared by immunoSEQ multiplex PCR; TCRdb keeps only in-frame clonotypes and omits some of them. That table is the source of V, J and clone size, and D and trimming were worked out from the DNA. The profile covers a few hundred thousand clones, with 65% to 90% appearing a single time and around 7.8% taken by the ten largest. There are 12 residues in the CDR3. Trimming stripped 8 bases from V and 10 bases from J, with 15 bases between. Looked up from germline, CDR1 is MNHEY and CDR2 is SMNVEV (reference sequence).

This TCR derives from a human donor in a cohort sampled during active COVID-19. V usage is TRBV27 and J usage is TRBJ2-1; a weak D match, TRBD1 (5 bases). Sequencing was carried out using peripheral blood. The CDR3 protein is CASQGPKAEQFF. The DNA for the CDR3 is TGTGCCAGCCAGGGCCCCAAAGCAGAGCAGTTCTTC.